This record covers a single TCR beta chain. Antigen unknown. Per the germline V gene, CDR1 is SNHLY and CDR2 is FYNNEI. V was trimmed by 7 bases and J by 2 bases, leaving 15 bases between them. The CDR3 contains 14 residues. The sample belongs to a study of T-cell memory formation after mild COVID-19. Study details: The TCR clusters were mostly specific to one donor. Study-wide results and caveats: Memory cells collected pre-infection included some clones that later responded, suggesting cross-reactive memory joined. Shrinking CD4+ clones were chiefly CM and EM; CD8+ ones were chiefly EMRA.

TCRdb ran MiXCR on the 5' RACE reads and lists one entry per CDR3 protein. This sample has hundreds of thousands of distinct CDR3 sequences; less than 25% occur once, and the top ten carry around 8.4%. The sequence derives from an adult woman who had mild COVID-19 (a few samples of this study predate the infection). Cell type and time point are not known. Specimen: PBMCs or a T cell subset sorted from them (not recorded which). The chain joins TRBV2 to TRBJ2-7, with D unclear. The DNA for the CDR3 is TGTGCCAGCACCTCAGGTTACCCCCCCTACGAGCAGTACTTC. Protein: CASTSGYPPYEQYF.